These 27 T cell receptor beta chains were all obtained from the same sample, sequenced in a study of cytomegalovirus exposure and HLA in healthy donors. A multiplex PCR was run with 60 Vbeta primers and 13 Jbeta primers. Repertoires were generated with immunoSEQ multiplex PCR, while TCRdb's copy carries only in-frame clones and drops some. The table shows about 130,000 clones, with roughly three quarters occurring only once. Sequenced sample: PBMCs. The receptors were gathered from a man younger than 40 in good health and CMV-seronegative.

The chain is built from TRBV6-4 and TRBJ2-7; TRBD2 aligns across 8 bases. Germline values: CDR1 MRHNA, CDR2 SNTAGT. J was trimmed by 2 bases and V by 5 bases; bases with no gene match: 8. There are 15 residues in the CDR3. CDR3: CASSLLAGETYEQYF. CDR3 DNA: TGTGCCAGCAGTCTTCTAGCGGGTGAGACCTACGAGCAGTACTTC.

The chain joins TRBV10-1 to TRBJ2-3; 11 nucleotides match TRBD2. CDR1 and CDR2 from the germline V gene are WNHNN and SYGVQD (reference sequence). V was clipped by 8 bases and J by 2 bases; unmatched bases: 9. The CDR3 covers 16 residues. The CDR3 sequence is CASSSGLAVNTDTQYF. DNA for the CDR3: TGCGCCAGCTCTTCGGGACTAGCGGTGAACACAGATACGCAGTATTTT.

The rearrangement joins TRBV27 to TRBJ2-3, with D maybe TRBD1 (6 bases). The germline gives CDR1 MNHEY, CDR2 SMNVEV (reference sequence). Trimming shortened V by 5 bases and J by 0 bases, and 21 bases separated the two germline ends. This CDR3 has 18 amino acids. CDR3 sequence: CASSRTPTGMVSTDTQYF. In DNA form, the CDR3 reads TGTGCCAGCAGTCGGACCCCTACAGGGATGGTTAGCACAGATACGCAGTATTTT.

In this sample, this clone turned up once. This chain links TRBV19 with TRBJ1-1; TRBD1 agrees at 8 bases. The length of the CDR3 is 13 residues. In germline, CDR1 is LNHDA, CDR2 SQIVND (reference sequence). V shed 6 bases and J 4 bases; nucleotides not matched to a gene: 4. The CDR3 sequence is CASRTTGGTEAFF. CDR3 nucleotides: TGTGCCAGTAGGACCACAGGGGGCACTGAAGCTTTCTTT.

The genes are TRBV6-5 and TRBJ1-5, with D maybe TRBD1 (5 bases). CDR3 length: 14 residues. Trimming took off 6 bases at V and 7 bases at J, with 16 bases between the two ends. Germline CDR1 reads MNHEY; CDR2 reads SVGAGI. DNA of the CDR3: TGTGCCAGCAGCCCCCTGGGGGAGGGACAGCCCCAGCATTTT. Protein product: CASSPLGEGQPQHF.

The chain employs TRBV7-9 and TRBJ2-5; 11 nucleotides match TRBD2. The V segment lost 5 bases and the J segment 2 bases; nucleotides outside the gene matches: 10. The germline V gene encodes CDR1 SEHNR and CDR2 FQNEAQ (reference sequence). CDR3 length equals 17 residues. CDR3 sequence (DNA): TGTGCCAGCAGCCCCTTCGTAGCGGGAGGGACACAAGAGACCCAGTACTTC. This translates into CASSPFVAGGTQETQYF.

V is TRBV7-2 and J is TRBJ2-7, with D maybe TRBD2 (5 bases). Trimming took off 5 bases at V and 2 bases at J, with 16 bases between the two ends. This CDR3 is 15 amino acids long. Per the germline V gene, CDR1 is SGHTA and CDR2 is FQGNSA. The CDR3 DNA follows: TGTGCCAGCAGCCCGGGGTACCTATCGACCTACGAGCAGTACTTC. Translation gives CASSPGYLSTYEQYF. Full variable domain (remainder filled in from reference TRBV7-2 and TRBJ2-7): GAGVSQSPSNKVTEKGKDVELRCDPISGHTALYWYRQSLGQGLEFLIYFQGNSAPDKSGLPSDRFSAERTGGSVSTLTIQRTQQEDSAVYLCASSPGYLSTYEQYFGPGTRLTVT.

The count of this clone is one. The rearrangement links TRBV27 to TRBJ2-7; tentative D call: TRBD2 (6 bases). The CDR3 loop spans 15 amino acids. Trimming left V 6 bases short and J 1 base short, with 16 bases between. Germline loops: CDR1 MNHEY, CDR2 SMNVEV (reference sequence). This CDR3 reads CASSPIPGRSYEQYF. CDR3 DNA sequence: TGTGCCAGCAGCCCGATACCCGGGAGATCCTACGAGCAGTACTTC.

This clone was picked up one time. The gene calls are TRBV29-1 and TRBJ2-2, with 10 positions matching TRBD2. The CDR3 is 14 residues long. Trimming took 7 bases from V and 7 from J; bases not matched to a gene: 9. CDR1 SQVTM and CDR2 ANQGSEA come from the germline V gene. This CDR3 is CSANLAGVLGELFF. In DNA form, the CDR3 reads TGCAGCGCCAACCTAGCGGGAGTTCTCGGGGAGCTGTTTTTT.

The chain has TRBV6-1 and TRBJ2-2, with TRBD1 matching 7 bases. This CDR3 spans 15 amino acids. Germline CDR1 reads MNHNS; CDR2 reads SASEGT. V shed 6 bases, J shed 0 bases, and the junction held 4 bases outside the gene matches. CDR3 protein: CASRTGTANTGELFF. CDR3 bases: TGTGCCAGCAGAACCGGGACAGCGAACACCGGGGAGCTGTTTTTT.

The rearrangement links TRBV28 to TRBJ2-1; a possible D gene is TRBD2 (5 bases). In germline, CDR1 is MDHEN, CDR2 SYDVKM. The CDR3 runs to 16 residues. Deletions cut 5 bases from V and 1 base from J, with 15 bases between. The CDR3, as DNA: TGTGCCAGCAGTCTTGGGAGTCGACCATCCTACAATGAGCAGTTCTTC. As protein: CASSLGSRPSYNEQFF.

The chain carries TRBV18 and TRBJ2-4, with 9 nucleotides matching TRBD1. V was pared by 3 bases and J by 5 bases, with 5 bases of the junction left unmatched. Germline loops: CDR1 KGHSH, CDR2 LQKENI. The CDR3 has 15 residues. The CDR3 region has the DNA TGTGCCAGCTCACCGGGGACAGGGTTTGAAAACATTCAGTACTTC. Translated: CASSPGTGFENIQYF.

The chain couples TRBV18 to TRBJ1-2; D perhaps matches TRBD1 (6 bases). CDR1 is KGHSH, CDR2 LQKENI, per germline. The CDR3 consists of 16 residues. V was pared by 6 bases and J by 0 bases, with 17 bases between. Written as DNA, the CDR3 is TGTGCCAGCTCGCCCCAGGGGCCTCAGGCTAACTATGGCTACACCTTC. Translation: CASSPQGPQANYGYTF.

CDR3 loop: CASSIRLAASTDTQYF. CDR3 sequence (DNA): TGTGCCAGCAGTATCCGACTAGCGGCTAGCACAGATACGCAGTATTTT. This sequence joins TRBV27 and TRBJ2-3, with 9 bases lining up with TRBD2. The CDR3 length is 16 residues. The V segment lost 5 bases and the J segment 0 bases; nucleotides outside the gene matches: 6. Germline CDR1 reads MNHEY; CDR2 reads SMNVEV (reference sequence).

The chain carries TRBV20-1 and TRBJ2-3; 9 nucleotides align to TRBD1. The germline gives CDR1 DFQATT, CDR2 SNEGSKA (reference sequence). This CDR3 comprises 11 residues. V was pared by 5 bases and J by 11 bases, with 5 bases of the junction left unmatched. Written as DNA, the CDR3 is TGCAGTGCTGGACCGGGACAGGGGCAGTATTTT. Translating it yields CSAGPGQGQYF.

The chain recombines TRBV5-1 with TRBJ1-1; 7 nucleotides agree with TRBD1. The CDR3 extends over 18 amino acids. CDR1 and CDR2 (germline): SGHRS, YFSETQ. V was clipped by 3 bases and J by 5 bases; unmatched bases: 19. The DNA for the CDR3 is TGCGCCAGCAGCTCGACCCGAGGGGGCATAGGGGGATTAACTGAAGCTTTCTTT. Its translation is CASSSTRGGIGGLTEAFF. The full variable domain, in which reference TRBV5-1 and TRBJ1-1 provide the parts outside the CDR3, is KAGVTQTPRYLIKTRGQQVTLSCSPISGHRSVSWYQQTPGQGLQFLFEYFSETQRNKGNFPGRFSGRQFSNSRSEMNVSTLELGDSALYLCASSSTRGGIGGLTEAFFGQGTRLTVV.

The gene calls are TRBV14 and TRBJ2-1; 9 bases map to TRBD1. The CDR3 extends over 20 amino acids. J lost 7 bases, V lost 0 bases, and 19 bases had no gene match. The germline CDR1 and CDR2 sequences are SGHDN and FVKESK. The CDR3 nucleotides are TGTGCCAGCAGCCAAGAGATAATTTGGGGACAGGGCATCGTGGGGAATGAGCAGTTCTTC. Translating it yields CASSQEIIWGQGIVGNEQFF.

This clone appeared once. Other DNA sequences in this sample translate to the same CDR3. The chain couples TRBV11-2 to TRBJ2-7, with D perhaps matching TRBD2 (6 bases). Trimming stripped 5 bases from V and 1 base from J, with 9 bases between. Germline loops: CDR1 SGHAT, CDR2 FQNNGV. The CDR3 has 13 residues. This CDR3 is CASSPAGSYEQYF. DNA of the CDR3: TGTGCCAGCAGCCCTGCGGGGTCCTACGAGCAGTACTTC.

This chain links TRBV27 with TRBJ1-1, with TRBD1 matching 8 bases. Trimming cost V 4 bases and J 5 bases; bases outside gene matches: 12. Germline CDR1 is MNHEY and CDR2 is SMNVEV (reference sequence). The CDR3 has 16 residues. The CDR3 loop reads CASSSTPTGARTEAFF. The CDR3 DNA sequence: TGTGCCAGCAGTTCTACGCCGACAGGGGCGAGGACTGAAGCTTTCTTT.

This clone was observed a handful of times. The V call is TRBV4-1, the J call TRBJ2-5; possibly TRBD1 for D (6 bases). Trimming removed 0 bases from V and 3 bases from J, with 17 bases in between. The CDR3 covers 17 residues. Germline V lookup: CDR1 MGHRA, CDR2 YSYEKL. DNA for the CDR3: TGCGCCAGCAGCCAAGACCCACGAGGGGCAGGGGAAGAGACCCAGTACTTC. It translates to CASSQDPRGAGEETQYF.

This clone has more than one count but fewer than ten. The chain combines TRBV9 with TRBJ2-5; perhaps TRBD2 as D (5 bases). Trimming left V 0 bases short and J 3 bases short, with 6 bases between. The germline V gene has CDR1 SGDLS and CDR2 YYNGEE. CDR3 length equals 13 residues. CDR3 amino acids: CASSVDGKETQYF. DNA for the CDR3: TGTGCCAGCAGCGTAGACGGGAAAGAGACCCAGTACTTC.

The rearrangement joins TRBV7-9 to TRBJ2-2, with 10 bases that match TRBD1. The CDR3 has 17 amino acids. The V segment lost 4 bases and the J segment 0 bases; nucleotides outside the gene matches: 5. Germline V gives CDR1 SEHNR, CDR2 FQNEAQ (reference sequence). The CDR3 is CASSSNGQGANTGELFF. Written as DNA, the CDR3 is TGTGCCAGCAGCTCGAACGGACAGGGGGCGAACACCGGGGAGCTGTTTTTT.

This sequence joins TRBV27 and TRBJ2-7; D ambiguous. V lost 4 bases and J 1 base, leaving 14 bases between the germline ends. CDR1 MNHEY and CDR2 SMNVEV come from the germline V gene (reference sequence). The CDR3 loop spans 15 amino acids. CDR3 residues: CASSYTTGMSYEQYF. The CDR3 bases are TGTGCCAGCAGTTATACTACCGGAATGTCCTACGAGCAGTACTTC.

This clone was observed once. This chain uses TRBV30 with TRBJ1-1, with TRBD1 identical over 7 bases. There are 13 residues in the CDR3. V trimming: 7 bases; J trimming: 4 bases; junction bases outside the gene matches: 9. The germline V gene encodes CDR1 GTSNPN and CDR2 SVGIG (reference sequence). The CDR3 region has the DNA TGTGCCTTGAAGGGGGCCCTGGGCACTGAAGCTTTCTTT. This sequence encodes CALKGALGTEAFF.

The J gene is TRBJ1-1, the V gene TRBV7-9; a possible D gene is TRBD1 (5 bases). Between the trimmed V and J ends, which lost 7 bases and 1 base, there was a span of 16 bases. This CDR3 has 15 residues. Looked up from germline, CDR1 is SEHNR and CDR2 is FQNEAQ (reference sequence). The CDR3 DNA sequence: TGTGCCAGCACCTATTTCGACGGGGGGAACACTGAAGCTTTCTTT. Translation gives CASTYFDGGNTEAFF.

This rearrangement joins TRBV5-1 to TRBJ1-1; D not certain. Germline CDR1 is SGHRS and CDR2 is YFSETQ. Trimming removed 1 base at V and 1 base at J, with 5 bases between. CDR3 length: 13 amino acids. The CDR3: CASSLRANTEAFF. CDR3 bases: TGCGCCAGCAGCTTGAGAGCGAACACTGAAGCTTTCTTT.

This clone was observed a few times. The chain employs TRBV19 and TRBJ1-2; 9 bases line up with TRBD1. V was clipped by 7 bases and J by 5 bases; unmatched bases: 8. This CDR3 has 14 amino acids. Germline lookup yields CDR1 LNHDA and CDR2 SQIVND (reference sequence). CDR3 nucleotides: TGTGCCAGTACCCCGGACAGGGGAATTTATGGCTACACCTTC. It specifies CASTPDRGIYGYTF. The whole variable domain, filled in from reference TRBV19 and TRBJ1-2, reads DGGITQSPKYLFRKEGQNVTLSCEQNLNHDAMYWYRQDPGQGLRLIYYSQIVNDFQKGDIAEGYSVSREKKESFPLTVTSAQKNPTAFYLCASTPDRGIYGYTFGSGTRLTVV.